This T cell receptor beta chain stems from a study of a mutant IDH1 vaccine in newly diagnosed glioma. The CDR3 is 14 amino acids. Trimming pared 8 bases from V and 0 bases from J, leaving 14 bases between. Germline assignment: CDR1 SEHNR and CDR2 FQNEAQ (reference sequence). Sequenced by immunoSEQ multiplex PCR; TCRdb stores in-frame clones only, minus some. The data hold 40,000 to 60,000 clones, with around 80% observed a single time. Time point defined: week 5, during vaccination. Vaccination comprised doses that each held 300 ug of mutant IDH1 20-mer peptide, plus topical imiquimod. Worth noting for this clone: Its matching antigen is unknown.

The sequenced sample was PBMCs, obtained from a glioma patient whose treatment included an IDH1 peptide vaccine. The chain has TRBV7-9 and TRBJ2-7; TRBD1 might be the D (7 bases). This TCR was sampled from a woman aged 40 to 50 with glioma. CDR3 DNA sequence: TGTGCCAGCTCAGGGGGGACAAGCTCCTACGAGCAGTACTTC. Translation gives CASSGGTSSYEQYF.